The rows below give T cell receptor beta chains drawn from one sample of a study of T-cell memory formation after mild COVID-19. MiXCR, run by TCRdb on the 5' RACE reads, gives a single entry per CDR3 protein. The sample has a few hundred thousand distinct CDR3 sequences; 20% to 25% are singletons. Material for sequencing was PBMCs or a T cell subset sorted from them (not recorded which). These receptors were taken from an adult woman who had mild COVID-19 (a few samples of this study predate the infection). Cell type and time point are not known. Both conserved end residues are part of each CDR3. A D gene is named only where the DNA matches it firmly. Some rows have no size entry. The others give once, few or many, or a class for an expanded clone.

j_gene,abundance,d_gene,v_gene,CDR3nt,CDR3aa
TRBJ2-1,NA,NA,TRBV20-1,TGCAGTGCTAGAGTGGCCAGCTACAATGAGCAGTTCTTC,CSARVASYNEQFF
TRBJ2-7,NA,NA,TRBV7-9,TGTGCCAGCACCCTCACAGCCCCGGGATACGAGCAGTACTTC,CASTLTAPGYEQYF
TRBJ2-1,NA,TRBD2,TRBV6-6,TGTGCCAGCAGTTACGGCACTAGCGGGTATGAGCAGTTCTTC,CASSYGTSGYEQFF
TRBJ2-7,NA,NA,TRBV21-1,TGTGCCAGCAGCAAATGGGCTGGCACAGGGAGCTCCTACGAGCAGTACTTC,CASSKWAGTGSSYEQYF
TRBJ2-7,once,NA,TRBV12-3/TRBV12-4,TGTGCCAGCAGTTTTCTGGTTGAGCAGTACTTC,CASSFLVEQYF
TRBJ1-1,once,NA,TRBV29-1,TGCAGCGTTGCGCAGGGACGGCTAATGAACACTGAAGCTTTCTTT,CSVAQGRLMNTEAFF
TRBJ2-1,few,NA,TRBV20-1,TGCAGTGCTAGAGTAGCGGCTCTCTCCTACAATGAGCAGTTCTTC,CSARVAALSYNEQFF
TRBJ2-3,NA,NA,TRBV29-1,TGCAGCGTGGATAACAGGGAAGGAGCAGATACGCAGTATTTT,CSVDNREGADTQYF
TRBJ1-4,NA,NA,TRBV19,TGTGCCAGTAGTACCCGTCGGGGGGCGACTAATGAAAAACTGTTTTTT,CASSTRRGATNEKLFF
TRBJ1-4,few,NA,TRBV6-6,TGTGCCATACGGGCTAATGAAAAACTGTTTTTT,CAIRANEKLFF
TRBJ2-5,NA,NA,TRBV9,TGTGCCAGCAGCGGAGGACAGATTAGGGAGACCCAGTACTTC,CASSGGQIRETQYF
TRBJ1-1,NA,NA,TRBV7-6,TGTGCCAGCAGCCGAAGGTTGGGCTTGGACACTGAAGCTTTCTTT,CASSRRLGLDTEAFF
TRBJ2-1,NA,TRBD2,TRBV7-7,TGTGCTAGCAGCTCCAATCTAGCGGGGGGTGAGCAGTTCTTC,CASSSNLAGGEQFF
TRBJ2-7,NA,NA,TRBV6-5,TGTGCCAGCAGTTATCGCGTCACCACCTCCTACGAGCAGTACTTC,CASSYRVTTSYEQYF
TRBJ2-7,NA,TRBD2,TRBV19,TGTGCCAGTAGTATGGGGGTTAGCGGGATCTACGAGCAGTACTTC,CASSMGVSGIYEQYF
TRBJ1-3,few,NA,TRBV7-2,TGTGCCAGCAGCCTCGGACCAACGGGGCTCTCTGGAAACACCATATATTTT,CASSLGPTGLSGNTIYF
TRBJ1-2,NA,NA,TRBV5-1,TGCGCCAGCAGCCCGGGAGCCCGGGACTATGGCTACACCTTC,CASSPGARDYGYTF
TRBJ2-1,NA,NA,TRBV6-5,TGTGCCAGCAGTTTGCCGGGGCCAGGGAGGTACAATGAGCAGTTCTTC,CASSLPGPGRYNEQFF
TRBJ1-1,NA,NA,TRBV2,TGTGCCAGCAGTGCCCGGGGTGGATGGGCTGAAGCTTTCTTT,CASSARGGWAEAFF
TRBJ2-7,few,NA,TRBV14,TGTGCCAGCAGCCATTATGGGAACCTATACGAGCAGTACTTC,CASSHYGNLYEQYF
TRBJ2-5,many,NA,TRBV4-1,TGCGCCAGCAGCCGGGTCGCGGGGCCGGAGACCCAGTACTTC,CASSRVAGPETQYF
TRBJ1-1,many,NA,TRBV29-1,TGCAGCGTCTTGGGGCTGTCTGAAGCTTTCTTT,CSVLGLSEAFF
TRBJ2-3,few,NA,TRBV20-1,TGCAGTGCTTCCCGCGGGGACACAGATACGCAGTATTTT,CSASRGDTDTQYF
TRBJ2-3,NA,NA,TRBV7-9,TGTGCCAGCAGCCGAGTTGTCGGGACAGATACGCAGTATTTT,CASSRVVGTDTQYF
TRBJ2-5,NA,TRBD2,TRBV20-1,TGCAGTGCCATCCTAGCGGGGGGAGGTGAGACCCAGTACTTC,CSAILAGGGETQYF
TRBJ1-5,few,NA,TRBV5-4,TGTGCCAGCAGCTTGGTTTGGGGAATGGGCAATCAGCCCCAGCATTTT,CASSLVWGMGNQPQHF
TRBJ2-3,NA,TRBD2,TRBV3-1,TGTGCCAGCAGCCAAGGAAACGGGGGGGCCGGCACAGATACGCAGTATTTT,CASSQGNGGAGTDTQYF
TRBJ1-5,NA,NA,TRBV2,TGTGCCAGCAAGCGCGGAAATAGCAATCAGCCCCAGCATTTT,CASKRGNSNQPQHF
TRBJ1-6,NA,NA,TRBV12-3/TRBV12-4,TGTGCCAGCAGTTTAGTATCAAATGGGGATTCACCCCTCCACTTT,CASSLVSNGDSPLHF
TRBJ2-7,NA,NA,TRBV20-1,TGCAGTGCTAGAGATCCCCAGGGAATCGAGCAGTACTTC,CSARDPQGIEQYF
TRBJ1-2,NA,TRBD1,TRBV12-3/TRBV12-4,TGTGCCAGCAGTTTAGGGACAGGGGAATATGGCTACACCTTC,CASSLGTGEYGYTF
TRBJ1-2,NA,NA,TRBV2,TGTGCCAGCAGCGAGGAGTTAGCAATCTACACCTTC,CASSEELAIYTF
TRBJ2-1,NA,TRBD1,TRBV7-9,TGTGCCAGCAGGCCCCCAGGGGGCGCGGGCAATGAGCAGTTCTTC,CASRPPGGAGNEQFF
TRBJ2-7,few,TRBD2,TRBV5-1,TGCGCCAGCAGCTCCGGGACTAGCGGACTCTACGAGCAGTACTTC,CASSSGTSGLYEQYF
TRBJ2-3,NA,TRBD2,TRBV24-1,TGTGCCACCAGTGAATTAGCGGGAGAGACTGATACGCAGTATTTT,CATSELAGETDTQYF
TRBJ2-5,NA,NA,TRBV5-8,TGTGCCAGCAGCTTGGCAGGGCGACAGACCCAGTACTTC,CASSLAGRQTQYF
TRBJ2-2,NA,TRBD2,TRBV5-6,TGTGCCAGCGCGGGACTAGCGGATCCGAACACCGGGGAGCTGTTTTTT,CASAGLADPNTGELFF
TRBJ1-1,NA,NA,TRBV18,TGTGCCAGCTCACCACCGGGGCCCGAAGCTTTCTTT,CASSPPGPEAFF
TRBJ2-2,many,NA,TRBV12-3/TRBV12-4,TGTGCCAGCAGTCTATATAGCACCGGGGAGCTGTTTTTT,CASSLYSTGELFF
TRBJ2-3,NA,NA,TRBV9,TGTGCCAGCAGCGTAGAGGCTAGCAAGGCAGATACGCAGTATTTT,CASSVEASKADTQYF
TRBJ2-7,few,NA,TRBV15,TGTGCCACCAGCAGTCGAACCTGGCCGGTTTATAGCTCCTACGAGCAGTACTTC,CATSSRTWPVYSSYEQYF
TRBJ2-7,NA,NA,TRBV5-1,TGCGCCAGCAGCCCGATCCTCGGAGACGAGCAGTACTTC,CASSPILGDEQYF
TRBJ2-1,NA,TRBD1,TRBV12-5,TGTGCTAGTCAGCGACAGGGGGCGAATGAGCAGTTCTTC,CASQRQGANEQFF
TRBJ2-5,NA,TRBD1,TRBV7-8,TGTGCCAGCAGCTTTGGTAGGACAGGGGACCAAGAGACCCAGTACTTC,CASSFGRTGDQETQYF
TRBJ2-6,NA,TRBD1,TRBV6-5,TGTGCCAGTAAGGACAGGGGCTTCTCTGGGGCCAACGTCCTGACTTTC,CASKDRGFSGANVLTF
TRBJ1-2,NA,NA,TRBV4-1,TGCGCCAGCAGCCATACGGGGGGCTACACCTTC,CASSHTGGYTF